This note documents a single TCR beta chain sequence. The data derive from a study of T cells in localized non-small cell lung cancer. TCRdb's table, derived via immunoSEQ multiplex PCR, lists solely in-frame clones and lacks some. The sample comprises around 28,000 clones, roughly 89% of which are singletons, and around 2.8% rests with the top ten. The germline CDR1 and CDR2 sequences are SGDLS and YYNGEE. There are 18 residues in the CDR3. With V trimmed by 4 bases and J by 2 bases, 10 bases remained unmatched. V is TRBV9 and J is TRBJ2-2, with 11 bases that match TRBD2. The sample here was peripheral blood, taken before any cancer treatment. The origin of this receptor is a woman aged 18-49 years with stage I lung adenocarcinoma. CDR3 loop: CASSPEGLAATNTGELFF. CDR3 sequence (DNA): TGTGCCAGCAGCCCAGAGGGACTAGCGGCAACAAACACCGGGGAGCTGTTTTTT.